The clone carrying this T cell receptor (beta chain) came up a few times. These data are taken from a study of patients and donors after allogeneic stem cell transplantation. The V end was cut by 1 base, the J end by 3 bases, with 6 bases between. Germline CDR1 reads SGHTA; CDR2 reads FQGNSA. The CDR3 sequence is 14 residues long. Each CDR3 protein gets one entry after TCRdb re-called the RT-PCR reads with MiXCR. The sample includes more than 850,000 distinct CDR3 sequences, 15% to 20% seen only once; the top ten take roughly 6%. This clonotype originated in a human donor who was either an allogeneic HSCT recipient or a stem cell or donor lymphocyte infusion donor (not recorded which). It is not recorded whose cells these are; they may come from a transplant donor. The sequencing sample was made of blood, either unsorted or a sorted T cell fraction (not recorded which). The gene calls are TRBV7-2 and TRBJ2-2, with D unresolved. CDR3 DNA sequence: TGTGCCAGCAGCTTAGGGCGGCACACCGGGGAGCTGTTTTTT. Amino acids: CASSLGRHTGELFF.